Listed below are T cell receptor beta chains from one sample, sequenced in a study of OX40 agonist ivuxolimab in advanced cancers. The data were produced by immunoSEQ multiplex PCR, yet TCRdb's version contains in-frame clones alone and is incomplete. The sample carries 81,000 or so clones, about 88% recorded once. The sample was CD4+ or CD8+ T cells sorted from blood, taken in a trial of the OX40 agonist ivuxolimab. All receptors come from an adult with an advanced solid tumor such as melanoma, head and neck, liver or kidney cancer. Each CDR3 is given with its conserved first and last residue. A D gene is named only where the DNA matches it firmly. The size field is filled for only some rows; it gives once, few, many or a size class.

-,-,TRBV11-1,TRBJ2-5,TGTGCCAGCAGCCAGGCCGGTATCGGCGAGACCCAGTACTTC,CASSQAGIGETQYF
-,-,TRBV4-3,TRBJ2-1,TGCGCCAGCAGCCAAGAGGGGAACAGACCCAATGAGCAGTTCTTC,CASSQEGNRPNEQFF
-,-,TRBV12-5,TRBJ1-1,TGTGCTAGTGCCCCCTCGGGGGGGGCGACTTTCTTT,CASAPSGGATFF
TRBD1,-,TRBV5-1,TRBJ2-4,TGCGCCAGCAGCTCCCGGGACAGTTTCCAGGATGACATTCAGTACTTC,CASSSRDSFQDDIQYF
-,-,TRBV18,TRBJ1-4,TGTGCCAGCTCACCGGAGATAGCAACTAATGAAAAACTGTTTTTT,CASSPEIATNEKLFF
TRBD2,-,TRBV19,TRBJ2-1,TGTGCCAGCCCGGGGCTAGCGGGGGTTACCTCATCGAACAATGAGCAGTTCTTC,CASPGLAGVTSSNNEQFF
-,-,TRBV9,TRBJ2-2,TGTGCCAGCAGCTTAAACACCGGGGAGCTGTTTTTT,CASSLNTGELFF
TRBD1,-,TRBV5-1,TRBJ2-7,TGCGCCAGCAGCGGGGGACAGGTGACGTACGAGCAGTACTTC,CASSGGQVTYEQYF
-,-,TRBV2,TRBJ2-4,TGTGCCAGCTTACGAGATGGGGACATTCAGTACTTC,CASLRDGDIQYF
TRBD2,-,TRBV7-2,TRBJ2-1,TGTGCCAGCAGCCCGACACTAGCGGGGCTCTACAATGAGCAGTTCTTC,CASSPTLAGLYNEQFF
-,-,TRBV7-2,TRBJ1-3,TGTGCCAGCAGCTTAGCTAGGCAGGGTGTGGACACCATATATTTT,CASSLARQGVDTIYF
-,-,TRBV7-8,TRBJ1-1,TGTGCCAGCAGCTTAGGAGTACAGGGCTACACTGAAGCTTTCTTT,CASSLGVQGYTEAFF
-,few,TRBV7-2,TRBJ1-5,TGTGCCAGCAGCCCCCGGGGGGGGGAGGGCCGGGCCCAGCATTTT,CASSPRGGEGRAQHF
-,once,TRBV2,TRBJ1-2,TGTGCCAGCAGTGAAGGGGGGTATGGCTACACCTTC,CASSEGGYGYTF
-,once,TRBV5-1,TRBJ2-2,TGCGCCAGCAGCACCGGCGGACAAACGAACACCGGGGAGCTGTTTTTT,CASSTGGQTNTGELFF
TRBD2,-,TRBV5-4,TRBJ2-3,TGTGCCAGCAGCTATCGGGGGGGCCAAGATACGCAGTATTTT,CASSYRGGQDTQYF
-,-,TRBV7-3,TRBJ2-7,TGTGCCAGCAGCTCACAGGGCGGTTATAGTGAGCAGTACTTC,CASSSQGGYSEQYF
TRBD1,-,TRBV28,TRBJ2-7,TGTGCCAGCAGTTTCCCTGGACAGGATCGCGGCTACGAGCAGTACTTC,CASSFPGQDRGYEQYF
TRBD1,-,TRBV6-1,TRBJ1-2,TGTGCCAGCAAGGCGGGACAGGGAACCTATGGCTACACCTTC,CASKAGQGTYGYTF
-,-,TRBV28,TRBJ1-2,TGTGCCAGCAGCCAAACTTCCAGCGGCTACACCTTC,CASSQTSSGYTF
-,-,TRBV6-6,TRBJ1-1,TGTGCCAGCAGTTCCGGGACCGAAGCTTTCTTT,CASSSGTEAFF
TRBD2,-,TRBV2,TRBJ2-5,TGTGCCAGCAGTCTACTAGCGGGGGCCCCGGGAAAGACCCAGTACTTC,CASSLLAGAPGKTQYF
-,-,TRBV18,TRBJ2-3,TGTGCCAGCTCACTAAGGGGCGAAGATACGCAGTATTTT,CASSLRGEDTQYF
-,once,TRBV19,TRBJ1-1,TGTGCCAGTAGTTGGTGGGGGCAGGAGGCTTTCTTT,CASSWWGQEAFF
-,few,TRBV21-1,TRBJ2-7,TGTGCCAGCAGCAAGGTTACCGGAAGACTTATGACCTACGAGCAGTACTTC,CASSKVTGRLMTYEQYF
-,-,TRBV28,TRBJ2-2,TGTGCCAGCAGTCCCAACCACGGGGAGCTGTTTTTT,CASSPNHGELFF
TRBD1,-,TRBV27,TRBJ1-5,TGTGCCAGCAGTCCGGACCAGGGGGGAGTCAATCAGCCCCAGCATTTT,CASSPDQGGVNQPQHF
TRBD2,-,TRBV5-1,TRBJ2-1,TGCGCCAGCAGCTTGGCTAGCGGGGGATTTGGTGAGCAGTTCTTC,CASSLASGGFGEQFF
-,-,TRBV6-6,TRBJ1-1,TGTGCCAGCAAGGTTGGAGTAATGAACACTGAAGCTTTCTTT,CASKVGVMNTEAFF
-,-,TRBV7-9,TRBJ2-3,TGTGCCAGCAGCTTATTTAGCACAGATACGCAGTATTTT,CASSLFSTDTQYF
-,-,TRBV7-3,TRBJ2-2,TGTGCCAGCAGCTTAGGACGGAACACCGGGGAGCTGTTTTTT,CASSLGRNTGELFF